The rows below give T cell receptor beta chains drawn from one sample of a study of T cell changes during pregnancy in multiple sclerosis. The assay was immunoSEQ multiplex PCR, and TCRdb's table has in-frame clones only and misses some. Of 40,000 to 55,000 clones listed, 75% to 95% were seen once; the top ten hold under 0.75%. The specimen comprised CD4+ T cells from peripheral blood mononuclear cells, sampled before pregnancy. The receptors were gathered from a female donor with multiple sclerosis, enrolled in a pregnancy study. Both conserved end residues are part of each CDR3. The D gene is left open where the match is weak. The size entry is marked missing in some rows and otherwise reads once, few, many or a size class.

NA	TRBJ1-2	TRBV6-6	NA	CASSYGDYGYTF	TGTGCCAGCAGTTACGGAGACTATGGCTACACCTTC
NA	TRBJ2-1	TRBV30	NA	CASSAVSSYNEQFF	TGTGCCTCCTCGGCGGTTAGCTCCTACAATGAGCAGTTCTTC
NA	TRBJ2-2	TRBV6-4	TRBD1	CASSRQGHTGELFF	TGTGCCAGCAGTAGACAGGGGCACACCGGGGAGCTGTTTTTT
once	TRBJ2-1	TRBV4-1	TRBD2	CASSQAPASGRLNEQFF	TGCGCCAGCAGCCAAGCCCCCGCTAGCGGGAGGTTAAATGAGCAGTTCTTC
NA	TRBJ2-7	TRBV5-1	TRBD1	CASSLAGQGSGYEQYF	TGCGCCAGCAGCTTGGCGGGACAGGGATCAGGCTACGAGCAGTACTTC
NA	TRBJ1-2	TRBV2	NA	CASSNRGDYTF	TGTGCCAGCAGTAACCGGGGGGACTACACCTTC
once	TRBJ2-1	TRBV7-8	NA	CASSLVRVPTYNEQFF	TGTGCCAGCAGCTTAGTACGAGTCCCCACCTACAATGAGCAGTTCTTC
NA	TRBJ2-7	TRBV7-2	TRBD1	CASSFGTGRREQYF	TGTGCCAGCAGCTTCGGGACAGGGAGGCGAGAGCAGTACTTC
NA	TRBJ1-1	TRBV7-9	NA	CASSPRYGAEAFF	TGTGCCAGCAGCCCCCGGTACGGGGCTGAAGCTTTCTTT
NA	TRBJ2-1	TRBV5-4	NA	CASSLVRAGNDEQFF	TGTGCCAGCAGCTTGGTAAGGGCGGGGAATGATGAGCAGTTCTTC
NA	TRBJ2-3	TRBV12-5	NA	CASGWTPDTQYF	TGTGCTAGTGGTTGGACTCCAGATACGCAGTATTTT
NA	TRBJ2-3	TRBV9	NA	CASSVMDGSGTDTQYF	TGTGCCAGCAGCGTAATGGACGGGAGCGGAACAGATACGCAGTATTTT
NA	TRBJ1-1	TRBV7-9	NA	CASSRTREIREAFF	TGTGCCAGCAGCCGAACAAGGGAGATACGTGAAGCTTTCTTT
NA	TRBJ2-5	TRBV11-2	NA	CASTLQGTYETQYF	TGTGCCAGCACCCTACAGGGGACTTACGAGACCCAGTACTTC
NA	TRBJ2-1	TRBV5-1	TRBD2	CASSLGTSGRAIEQFF	TGCGCCAGCAGCTTGGGGACTAGCGGGAGGGCCATTGAGCAGTTCTTC
NA	TRBJ2-1	TRBV5-1	TRBD2	CASSLAPLSGGYNEQFF	TGCGCCAGCAGCTTGGCCCCATTGAGCGGGGGGTACAATGAGCAGTTCTTC
NA	TRBJ2-7	TRBV18	TRBD2	CASSRASGRIYEQYF	TGTGCCAGCTCCCGGGCTAGCGGGAGGATCTACGAGCAGTACTTC
NA	TRBJ1-5	TRBV7-7	TRBD1	CASSARDRDSNQPQHF	TGTGCCAGCAGCGCCCGGGACAGAGATAGCAATCAGCCCCAGCATTTT
NA	TRBJ2-7	TRBV2	TRBD1	CASSELGTGHDEQYF	TGTGCCAGCAGTGAACTAGGGACAGGGCATGACGAGCAGTACTTC
NA	TRBJ2-3	TRBV4-2	NA	CASSQDVGDTQYF	TGTGCCAGCAGCCAAGATGTCGGAGATACGCAGTATTTT
NA	TRBJ2-2	TRBV7-6	NA	CASSVGGPGPGELFF	TGTGCCAGCAGCGTGGGGGGGCCGGGGCCCGGGGAGCTGTTTTTT
NA	TRBJ2-1	TRBV5-1	TRBD2	CASSVGLAGGNEQFF	TGCGCCAGCAGCGTCGGACTAGCGGGGGGGAATGAGCAGTTCTTC
NA	TRBJ1-1	TRBV5-1	TRBD1	CASSLEAGGYTEAFF	TGCGCCAGCAGCTTGGAGGCAGGGGGGTACACTGAAGCTTTCTTT
NA	TRBJ2-4	TRBV14	NA	CASSPISLGTFSLAKNIQYF	TGTGCCAGCAGCCCCATCAGCCTCGGGACATTCTCCCTAGCCAAAAACATTCAGTACTTC
NA	TRBJ1-3	TRBV5-1	NA	CASSLGESLSGNTIYF	TGCGCCAGCAGCTTGGGGGAGTCCCTCTCTGGAAACACCATATATTTT
NA	TRBJ2-4	TRBV6-5	TRBD2	CASSLGGAKNIQYF	TGTGCCAGCAGCCTCGGGGGGGCCAAAAACATTCAGTACTTC
NA	TRBJ2-1	TRBV6-5	TRBD2	CASSRSGGEGEQFF	TGTGCCAGCAGTCGTAGCGGGGGAGAGGGTGAGCAGTTCTTC
NA	TRBJ1-2	TRBV7-9	NA	CASSPGGVGGYTF	TGTGCCAGCAGCCCCGGGGGGGTAGGCGGCTACACCTTC
NA	TRBJ2-3	TRBV7-3	NA	CASSLEGWGTDTQYF	TGTGCCAGCAGCTTGGAGGGATGGGGCACAGATACGCAGTATTTT
NA	TRBJ2-1	TRBV19	NA	CASRVTGGSYNEQFF	TGTGCCAGTAGAGTTACTGGCGGGTCCTACAATGAGCAGTTCTTC
NA	TRBJ1-2	TRBV7-2	TRBD1	CASSLSLTGTAVVGHTF	TGTGCCAGCAGCTTATCCCTAACCGGGACAGCAGTCGTTGGCCACACCTTC
NA	TRBJ2-7	TRBV10-3	NA	CAIGEDRSIYEQYF	TGTGCCATCGGGGAAGACAGATCCATCTACGAGCAGTACTTC
NA	TRBJ1-3	TRBV9	NA	CASSVVGQNTIYF	TGTGCCAGCAGCGTAGTGGGCCAAAACACCATATATTTT
once	TRBJ1-2	TRBV6-1	TRBD1	CASSERAGGPYGYTF	TGTGCCAGCAGTGAAAGGGCAGGGGGACCCTATGGCTACACCTTC
NA	TRBJ2-1	TRBV2	TRBD2	CASTLRGAGGPGVREQFF	TGTGCCAGCACTCTTAGGGGGGCGGGGGGCCCCGGAGTGCGGGAGCAGTTCTTC
NA	TRBJ1-3	TRBV5-1	NA	CASSSGQGFSGNTIYF	TGCGCCAGCAGCTCCGGGCAGGGTTTCTCTGGAAACACCATATATTTT
NA	TRBJ2-1	TRBV9	TRBD2	CASSVMGGSHNEQFF	TGTGCCAGCAGCGTAATGGGGGGGTCCCACAATGAGCAGTTCTTC
NA	TRBJ2-5	TRBV4-3	NA	CASSQDAGLTTQYF	TGCGCCAGCAGCCAAGATGCGGGCTTAACGACCCAGTACTTC
NA	TRBJ2-6	TRBV14	NA	CASSHTMVLPWTGANVLTF	TGTGCCAGCAGCCACACTATGGTCCTCCCCTGGACTGGGGCCAACGTCCTGACTTTC
NA	TRBJ2-1	TRBV6-1	TRBD2	CASSEALAGAYNEQFF	TGTGCCAGCAGTGAAGCGCTAGCGGGAGCCTACAATGAGCAGTTCTTC
NA	TRBJ2-2	TRBV9	TRBD2	CASSVASSGILTGELFF	TGTGCCAGCAGCGTGGCATCTAGCGGGATCCTCACCGGGGAGCTGTTTTTT
NA	TRBJ2-4	TRBV19	NA	CASVAQGVAKNIQYF	TGTGCCAGTGTAGCTCAAGGAGTAGCCAAAAACATTCAGTACTTC
NA	TRBJ1-6	TRBV9	NA	CASSSRKGMRDSPLHF	TGTGCCAGCAGCTCCCGGAAGGGAATGCGGGATTCACCCCTCCACTTT
NA	TRBJ2-2	TRBV5-1	NA	CASSLVSTGNTGELFF	TGCGCCAGCAGCTTGGTATCCACAGGGAATACCGGGGAGCTGTTTTTT
NA	TRBJ1-6	TRBV12-5	NA	CASGFFNSPLHF	TGTGCTAGTGGTTTCTTCAATTCACCCCTCCACTTT
NA	TRBJ1-2	TRBV15	TRBD1	CATSRAGQVYGYTF	TGTGCCACCAGCAGAGCGGGACAGGTCTATGGCTACACCTTC
few	TRBJ1-1	TRBV2	NA	CASSGYSTEAFF	TGTGCCAGCAGTGGGTATAGCACTGAAGCTTTCTTT
NA	TRBJ2-7	TRBV15	TRBD1	CATSSGDRTYEQYF	TGTGCCACCAGCAGCGGGGACAGGACCTACGAGCAGTACTTC
NA	TRBJ2-1	TRBV27	TRBD2	CASSLDGRAGYEQFF	TGTGCCAGCAGTTTAGACGGGAGGGCCGGGTATGAGCAGTTCTTC
NA	TRBJ2-4	TRBV27	TRBD1	CASSSGQVAKNIQYF	TGTGCCAGCAGTAGCGGACAGGTAGCCAAAAACATTCAGTACTTC
NA	TRBJ1-1	TRBV9	NA	CASSVFDIPNTEAFF	TGTGCCAGCAGCGTTTTCGACATTCCTAACACTGAAGCTTTCTTT
NA	TRBJ2-7	TRBV6-5	TRBD2	CASSYLSGRGAEQYF	TGTGCCAGCAGTTACCTGAGCGGGAGAGGGGCCGAGCAGTACTTC
NA	TRBJ1-1	TRBV7-9	NA	CASSGFRGRTEAFF	TGTGCCAGCAGCGGGTTCCGAGGGCGCACTGAAGCTTTCTTT
NA	TRBJ2-6	TRBV9	TRBD1	CASSVVGQGLAGANVLTF	TGTGCCAGCAGCGTAGTTGGACAGGGTCTTGCTGGGGCCAACGTCCTGACTTTC